The 18 T cell receptor beta chains in this list originate from one sample, sequenced in a study of blood T cell repertoires in COVID-19. Clones were read by immunoSEQ multiplex PCR, and TCRdb kept only the in-frame ones, dropping some. The sample shows roughly 370,000 clones, 85% to 90% of them seen only once. Sequenced: PBMCs or T cells enriched from blood (not recorded which). These receptor sequences come from a woman in her 50s who had recovered from COVID-19.

V usage is TRBV11-3 and J usage is TRBJ1-1; 7 positions match TRBD1. This CDR3 comprises 14 residues. V trimming: 1 base; J trimming: 6 bases; junction bases outside the gene matches: 5. CDR1 SGHNT and CDR2 YENEEA come from the germline V gene. The CDR3 region is CASSLGPDRAEAFF. The CDR3 nucleotides are TGTGCCAGCAGCTTAGGACCTGACAGGGCTGAAGCTTTCTTT.

The V and J genes are TRBV27 and TRBJ2-7; D may be TRBD2 (5 bases). Germline CDR1 is MNHEY and CDR2 is SMNVEV (reference sequence). CDR3 length equals 15 residues. Trimming shortened V by 4 bases and J by 0 bases, and 13 bases separated the two germline ends. CDR3 DNA: TGTGCCAGCAGTTCCCGGACTGACGTCTCCTACGAGCAGTACTTC. It is translated as CASSSRTDVSYEQYF.

This clone was observed a single time. The CDR3 bases are TGTGCCAGCAGCCAAGGACAGGGGTTCGGTGAAGCTTTCTTT. This sequence encodes CASSQGQGFGEAFF. The chain employs TRBV3-1 (or the pseudogene TRBV3-2) and TRBJ1-1, with TRBD1 matching 8 bases. The J segment lost 7 bases and the V segment lost 1 base, leaving 5 bases of the junction unmatched. The CDR3 length is 14 residues. Germline loops: CDR1 LGHDT, CDR2 YNNKEL (reference sequence).

This clone has only one observation. V gene TRBV5-5 combines with J gene TRBJ2-3, with 11 bases lining up with TRBD2. The CDR3 extends over 16 amino acids. Germline values: CDR1 SGHKS, CDR2 YYEKEE (reference sequence). J lost 8 bases, V lost 2 bases, and 10 bases had no gene match. CDR3 in amino acids: CASSFSLAGGHLTQYF. The CDR3 nucleotides are TGTGCCAGCAGCTTTTCCCTAGCGGGGGGCCACCTTACGCAGTATTTT.

The chain carries TRBV5-1 and TRBJ1-2; a weak D match, TRBD1 (6 bases). The V end lost 1 base, the J end lost 0 bases, and 13 bases lay between the germline ends. The CDR3 extends over 16 amino acids. The germline CDR1 and CDR2 sequences are SGHRS and YFSETQ. In DNA, the CDR3 is TGCGCCAGCAGCTTGTCGACAGGACCCACTAACTATGGCTACACCTTC. Amino acid sequence: CASSLSTGPTNYGYTF.

This clone was seen a single time. The chain recombines TRBV4-2 with TRBJ1-2, with TRBD1 as a possible D gene (6 bases). Trimming shortened V by 3 bases and J by 1 base, and 18 bases separated the two germline ends. The CDR3 sequence is 17 residues long. Germline V gene data show CDR1 as LGHNA and CDR2 as YNFKEQ. CDR3 nucleotide sequence: TGTGCCAGCAGCCAGAGCCAAGGGGGGGCGCATAACTATGGCTACACCTTC. This encodes CASSQSQGGAHNYGYTF.

The chain couples TRBV27 to TRBJ2-3; 8 bases agree with TRBD2. V was clipped by 0 bases and J by 4 bases; unmatched bases: 12. The germline gives CDR1 MNHEY, CDR2 SMNVEV (reference sequence). This CDR3 comprises 18 residues. The CDR3 spells CASSLSRGTRRAADTQYF. The CDR3 DNA reads TGTGCCAGCAGTTTATCGCGTGGGACTAGGAGGGCCGCAGATACGCAGTATTTT.

The chain links TRBV15 to TRBJ1-6; D might be TRBD1 (6 bases). CDR1 and CDR2 from the germline V gene are LNHNV and YYDKDF (reference sequence). Trimming removed 0 bases at V and 2 bases at J, with 8 bases between. The CDR3 totals 16 residues. This chain's CDR3 is CATSRETGAYNSPLHF. Here the CDR3 DNA reads TGTGCCACCAGCAGAGAGACAGGAGCCTATAATTCACCCCTCCACTTT.

The chain recombines TRBV27 with TRBJ1-5, with D possibly TRBD1 on 6 matching bases. The CDR3 has 14 residues. The V end lost 8 bases, the J end lost 7 bases, and 18 bases lay between the germline ends. CDR1 is MNHEY, CDR2 SMNVEV, per germline (reference sequence). The CDR3 region is CASGAQGSGQPQHF. The DNA of the CDR3 is TGTGCCAGCGGAGCACAGGGTAGTGGGCAGCCCCAGCATTTT.

The chain employs TRBV11-2 and TRBJ2-7, with TRBD1 identical over 7 bases. After removal of 4 bases from V and 4 bases from J, the junction contained 10 bases not matched to a gene. The CDR3 contains 15 residues. Germline loops: CDR1 SGHAT, CDR2 FQNNGV. CDR3 sequence: CASSSGQRKSYEQYF. The CDR3 DNA is TGTGCCAGCAGCTCGGGACAGCGAAAATCTTACGAGCAGTACTTC.

The rearrangement links TRBV7-9 to TRBJ2-7, with D maybe TRBD1 (7 bases). CDR1 and CDR2 (germline): SEHNR, FQNEAQ (reference sequence). V dropped 2 bases and J dropped 5 bases, with 13 bases sitting between them. CDR3 length: 14 amino acids. The DNA for the CDR3 is TGTGCCAGCAGCTTATCAGGGGGGTCCAACGAGCAGTACTTC. Its protein is CASSLSGGSNEQYF.

The V call is TRBV7-2, the J call TRBJ2-5; D perhaps matches TRBD2 (6 bases). The CDR3 sequence is 15 residues long. From germline, CDR1 is SGHTA and CDR2 FQGNSA. Trimming shortened V by 5 bases and J by 2 bases, and 15 bases separated the two germline ends. CDR3 residues: CASSRWLAGQETQYF. CDR3 coding DNA: TGTGCCAGCAGCCGTTGGTTGGCGGGGCAAGAGACCCAGTACTTC.

This clone has more than one count but fewer than ten. This chain connects TRBV19 to TRBJ2-7; no firm D call. Germline CDR1 is LNHDA and CDR2 is SQIVND (reference sequence). Trimming stripped 5 bases from V and 0 bases from J, with 17 bases between. The CDR3 totals 16 residues. The CDR3 spells CASSSRFSALSYEQYF. In DNA, the CDR3 is TGTGCCAGTAGTTCCAGGTTTTCGGCTCTCTCCTACGAGCAGTACTTC.

This sequence joins TRBV19 and TRBJ2-5, with a tentative D call TRBD1 (6 bases). V was shortened by 3 bases and J by 2 bases, with 16 bases between the two germline ends. This CDR3 comprises 16 residues. Per germline, CDR1 LNHDA and CDR2 SQIVND (reference sequence). The chain's CDR3 is CASSIRTETLQETQYF. For the CDR3, the DNA is TGTGCCAGTAGTATCAGGACAGAGACTTTACAAGAGACCCAGTACTTC.

The J gene is TRBJ2-3, the V gene TRBV23-1; TRBD2 agrees at 11 bases. TRBV23-1 has ORF status, its function being uncertain. V lost 2 bases to trimming and J lost 1 base; unmatched junction nucleotides: 2. The CDR3 has 16 amino acids. The CDR3, as DNA: TGCGCCAGCAGTCAACCGGGACTAGCGGGCACAGATACGCAGTATTTT. Translation: CASSQPGLAGTDTQYF.

The chain is built from TRBV28 and TRBJ1-5; D is possibly TRBD1 (6 bases). The CDR3 has 14 residues. Trimming pared 8 bases from V and 3 bases from J, leaving 14 bases between. In germline, CDR1 is MDHEN, CDR2 SYDVKM. The CDR3 loop reads CASGPGANNQPQHF. In DNA form, the CDR3 reads TGTGCCAGCGGTCCAGGGGCCAACAATCAGCCCCAGCATTTT.

The rearrangement links TRBV7-2 to TRBJ1-6; 11 bases match TRBD1. This CDR3 spans 14 amino acids. After removal of 3 bases from V and 10 bases from J, the junction contained 2 bases not matched to a gene. Germline CDR1 reads SGHTA; CDR2 reads FQGNSA. The CDR3 is CASSFRDRGSPLHF. In DNA, the CDR3 is TGTGCCAGCAGCTTCCGGGACAGGGGGTCACCCCTCCACTTT.

This clone was recorded only once. The genes are TRBV10-3 and TRBJ1-6, with a tentative D call TRBD1 (5 bases). Germline V CDR1 and CDR2: ENHRY, SYGVKD. V lost 4 bases to trimming and J lost 9 bases, with 13 bases between them. This CDR3 is 14 amino acids long. In nucleotides, the CDR3 is TGTGCCATCAGTGGGGGCAGGGATGCTTCACCCCTCCACTTT. Translation gives CAISGGRDASPLHF.